The next 12 T cell receptor beta chains were all read from a single sample in a study of blood T cell repertoires in COVID-19. TCRdb's copy holds only in-frame clones and misses some; the assay was immunoSEQ multiplex PCR. The sample lists about 270,000 clones; about nine tenths were seen once. The sequenced sample consisted of PBMCs or T cells enriched from blood (not recorded which). These receptors originate from a woman aged 25 to 39 with acute COVID-19.

The rearrangement links TRBV5-1 to TRBJ2-7; 8 bases align to TRBD1. The length of the CDR3 is 14 residues. The junction had 10 bases not matched to a gene; V was cut back by 4 bases and J by 7 bases. Germline assignment: CDR1 SGHRS and CDR2 YFSETQ. The CDR3 DNA reads as TGCGCCAGCAGCCCCGGGACAGGTTTTCGGGAGCAGTACTTC. It encodes CASSPGTGFREQYF.

The chain couples TRBV9 to TRBJ2-3, with 8 bases that match TRBD1. CDR1 is SGDLS, CDR2 YYNGEE, per germline. V lost 3 bases, J lost 4 bases, and 7 bases stayed unmatched. The length of the CDR3 is 15 residues. The CDR3, as DNA: TGTGCCAGCAGCGCCAGCCAGGGGGCCGCAGATACGCAGTATTTT. Translated, it gives CASSASQGAADTQYF.

The rearrangement joins TRBV3-1 (or the pseudogene TRBV3-2) to TRBJ2-1; D is possibly TRBD2 (5 bases). V was pared by 0 bases and J by 6 bases, with 12 bases between. This CDR3 spans 15 amino acids. The germline V gene encodes CDR1 LGHDT and CDR2 YNNKEL (reference sequence). CDR3 sequence (DNA): TGTGCCAGCAGCCAAGATCAAATAGGGAGCAATGAGCAGTTCTTC. This sequence encodes CASSQDQIGSNEQFF.

The chain recombines TRBV12-3 or TRBV12-4 with TRBJ1-4, with D possibly matching TRBD1 (5 bases). The CDR3 runs 13 residues. Trimming cost V 3 bases and J 7 bases, with 9 bases left between them. CDR3: CASSFQGIEKLFF. The CDR3 region has the DNA TGTGCCAGCAGTTTTCAGGGCATTGAAAAACTGTTTTTT.

Only one count was recorded for this clone. V and J are TRBV5-5 and TRBJ2-3; weak D call: TRBD1 (6 bases). The CDR3 has 13 amino acids. V gave up 0 bases and J gave up 13 bases, with 15 bases separating them. Germline CDR1 and CDR2: SGHKS and YYEKEE (reference sequence). CDR3 loop: CASSLDGGQREYF. The CDR3 nucleotides are TGTGCCAGCAGCTTGGATGGGGGACAAAGGGAGTATTTT.

The chain recombines TRBV7-2 with TRBJ2-3; D ambiguous. This CDR3 has 12 residues. CDR1 is SGHTA, CDR2 FQGNSA, per germline. V was cut by 8 bases and J by 7 bases, with 13 bases left in between. The DNA for the CDR3 is TGTGCCAGCGTTCTTCACGACAATACGCAGTATTTT. Amino acids: CASVLHDNTQYF. The variable domain in full, completed from reference TRBV7-2 and TRBJ2-3, reads GAGVSQSPSNKVTEKGKDVELRCDPISGHTALYWYRQSLGQGLEFLIYFQGNSAPDKSGLPSDRFSAERTGGSVSTLTIQRTQQEDSAVYLCASVLHDNTQYFGPGTRLTVL.

The genes are TRBV18 and TRBJ2-6; D is possibly TRBD2 (5 bases). Germline CDR1 reads KGHSH; CDR2 reads LQKENI. Between the trimmed V and J ends, which lost 3 bases and 0 bases, there was a span of 9 bases. The CDR3 loop spans 16 amino acids. The CDR3 region is CASSPEGPSGANVLTF. The CDR3 coding sequence is TGTGCCAGCTCACCCGAGGGCCCCTCTGGGGCCAACGTCCTGACTTTC.

The J gene is TRBJ2-3, the V gene TRBV19, with D maybe TRBD2 (5 bases). V gave up 6 bases and J gave up 10 bases, with 11 bases separating them. This CDR3 has 11 amino acids. Germline V gene sequence: CDR1 LNHDA, CDR2 SQIVND (reference sequence). Here the CDR3 DNA reads TGTGCCAGTAGGGATGAGAGGGCGCAGTATTTT. Translating it yields CASRDERAQYF.

The rearrangement links TRBV10-3 to TRBJ2-7, with D uncertain. The CDR3 covers 11 residues. V shed 5 bases and J shed 4 bases, with 6 bases lying between them. Germline assignment: CDR1 ENHRY and CDR2 SYGVKD. CDR3 sequence (DNA): TGTGCCATCAGTTATTCGTACGAGCAGTACTTC. Protein product: CAISYSYEQYF.

This clone was found a few times. V is TRBV10-3 and J is TRBJ2-7, with TRBD1 matching over 10 bases. Germline CDR1 ENHRY, CDR2 SYGVKD. This CDR3 has 16 residues. J was trimmed by 1 base and V by 0 bases; bases with no gene match: 3. CDR3 in DNA: TGTGCCATCAGTGAGTCGAGGGACAGGGGTTCCTACGAGCAGTACTTC. Translation gives CAISESRDRGSYEQYF.

This chain connects TRBV18 to TRBJ1-1; D may be TRBD1 (6 bases). This CDR3 has 13 amino acids. Germline V gene sequence: CDR1 KGHSH, CDR2 LQKENI. Trimming removed 0 bases from V and 7 bases from J, with 9 bases in between. CDR3 sequence: CASSPPMDSEAFF. The DNA for the CDR3 is TGTGCCAGCTCACCACCCATGGACAGTGAAGCTTTCTTT.

The V call is TRBV7-2, the J call TRBJ2-2, with TRBD2 as a possible D gene (6 bases). CDR3 size: 16 residues. Trimming stripped 7 bases from V and 4 bases from J, with 19 bases between. The germline CDR1 and CDR2 sequences are SGHTA and FQGNSA. CDR3 protein: CASIPTGGSVTGELFF. The CDR3 DNA sequence: TGTGCCAGCATCCCTACTGGGGGGTCGGTCACCGGGGAGCTGTTTTTT.